The rows below give T cell receptor beta chains drawn from one sample of a study of beta chain features in type 1 diabetes. Here immunoSEQ multiplex PCR was the method, and the copy in TCRdb shows in-frame clones only, minus some. The sample records 630,000 or so clones, roughly 13% being singletons. Sequenced input: naive CD4+ T cells from blood. All receptors come from a man aged 18 to 30 with type 1 diabetes. Both conserved end residues are part of each CDR3. Fields, in order: V gene, clone size, J gene, D gene, CDR3 DNA, CDR3 protein. The D gene is left open where the match is weak. Not all rows give a size; the values are once, few, many and, for expanded clones, a class.

>TRBV6-5|-|TRBJ1-1|-
TGTGCCAGCAGCCTCCGGTCGTTGAACACTGAAGCTTTCTTT
CASSLRSLNTEAFF
>TRBV6-5|few|TRBJ2-5|-
TGTGCCAGCAGTAGAACAGGGAGAGGGGAGACCCAGTACTTC
CASSRTGRGETQYF
>TRBV2|few|TRBJ1-2|-
TGTGCCAGCATGGTCACTAACTATGGCTACACCTTC
CASMVTNYGYTF
>TRBV30|-|TRBJ1-1|-
TGTGCCTGGAGTGAAATGGGTGAAGCTTTCTTT
CAWSEMGEAFF
>TRBV18|few|TRBJ1-2|-
TGTGCCAGCTCACCAAGCCAGGGACCCAACTATGGCTACACCTTC
CASSPSQGPNYGYTF
>TRBV4-3|few|TRBJ2-1|-
TGCGCCAGCAGTCAAGAGGGAGCCGATGAGCAGTTCTTC
CASSQEGADEQFF
>TRBV29-1|few|TRBJ1-2|-
TGCAGCGTTGAACCGGGGAACTATGGCTACACCTTC
CSVEPGNYGYTF
>TRBV9|-|TRBJ1-1|-
TGTGCCAGCAGCGTCTCCGGGAACACTGAAGCTTTCTTT
CASSVSGNTEAFF
>TRBV13|-|TRBJ1-1|-
TGTGCCAGCAGGAACAGGGCGACTTTAGAAGCTTTCTTT
CASRNRATLEAFF
>TRBV29-1|-|TRBJ1-5|-
TGCAGCGGTCGGCAGGGCAATCAGCCCCAGCATTTT
CSGRQGNQPQHF
>TRBV5-4|few|TRBJ1-1|-
TGTGCCAGCAGCTTGTTGGGAACTGAAGCTTTCTTT
CASSLLGTEAFF
>TRBV18|-|TRBJ2-7|-
TGTGCCAGCTCACCACCGCCAGGGCGAAACGAGCAGTACTTC
CASSPPPGRNEQYF